These 32 T cell receptor beta chains originate from one sample sequenced in a study of control samples from healthy donors and cancer patients. Repertoires were generated with immunoSEQ multiplex PCR, while TCRdb's copy carries only in-frame clones and drops some. This table holds 170,000 or so clones, 85% to 95% found once. The material sequenced was blood. The receptors were gathered from a man between 18 and 29 years old in good health.

The chain uses TRBV24-1 and TRBJ1-2, with unresolved D. Germline CDR1 is KGHDR and CDR2 is SFDVKD. CDR3 length: 13 residues. V was trimmed by 6 bases and J by 1 base, leaving 8 bases between them. The CDR3 DNA reads TGTGCCACCAGTAACGACGGTAACTATGGCTACACCTTC. This sequence encodes CATSNDGNYGYTF.

The V gene is TRBV24-1, the J gene TRBJ1-2; 7 bases fit TRBD1. Germline CDR1 and CDR2: KGHDR and SFDVKD. The trim removed 5 bases at V and 5 bases at J, leaving 7 bases unmatched. The CDR3 extends over 14 amino acids. The CDR3 region has the DNA TGTGCCACCAGTGGAGGGGGCGTGGGGTATGGCTACACCTTC. As protein: CATSGGGVGYGYTF.

The chain recombines TRBV7-6 with TRBJ2-2; no firm D call. The germline CDR1 and CDR2 sequences are SGHVS and FNYEAQ. The germline V and J ends were trimmed by 5 bases and 3 bases, with 19 bases remaining between them. This CDR3 region has 17 residues. DNA of the CDR3: TGTGCCAGCAGCCTCTATTTTGGTGGGCCCCACACCGGGGAGCTGTTTTTT. Protein product: CASSLYFGGPHTGELFF.

The gene calls are TRBV24-1 and TRBJ1-1; D ambiguous. From germline, CDR1 is KGHDR and CDR2 SFDVKD. This CDR3 contains 14 residues. Deletions cut 10 bases from V and 5 bases from J, with 19 bases between. Here the CDR3 DNA reads TGTGCCACTACTGTTAGGGCGGAGTGGACTGAAGCTTTCTTT. Translated, it gives CATTVRAEWTEAFF.

This clone has a single count. The chain employs TRBV29-1 and TRBJ1-2; TRBD1 matches 8 bases. Trimming took 8 bases from V and 7 from J; bases not matched to a gene: 9. Germline CDR1 reads SQVTM; CDR2 reads ANQGSEA. The CDR3 covers 12 residues. The CDR3 DNA is TGCAGCTCCAGACAGGGGTTTGGTGGCTACACCTTC. Residues: CSSRQGFGGYTF. Together with reference TRBV29-1 and TRBJ1-2, the CDR3 gives the full variable domain: SAVISQKPSRDICQRGTSLTIQCQVDSQVTMMFWYRQQPGQSLTLIATANQGSEATYESGFVIDKFPISRPNLTFSTLTVSNMSPEDSSIYLCSSRQGFGGYTFGSGTRLTVV.

The chain couples TRBV27 to TRBJ2-2; D unresolved. Deletions cut 8 bases from V and 3 bases from J, with 13 bases between. The CDR3 spans 14 residues. The germline CDR1 and CDR2 sequences are MNHEY and SMNVEV (reference sequence). In DNA form, the CDR3 reads TGTGCCAGCTGTCGGACGGAAGACACCGGGGAGCTGTTTTTT. It is translated as CASCRTEDTGELFF.

This clone has a handful of counts. Other DNA sequences of this sample code for an identical CDR3. J is TRBJ1-6 and V is TRBV7-3; TRBD1 is a possible D gene (5 bases). The CDR3 is 13 residues long. CDR1 is SGHTA and CDR2 is FQGTGA in the germline V gene. V was clipped by 0 bases and J by 10 bases, with 7 bases between them. CDR3 in DNA: TGTGCCAGCAGCTTAACGGGGACCTCACCCCTCCACTTT. It translates to CASSLTGTSPLHF.

V is TRBV12-5 and J is TRBJ1-1; D gene ambiguous. Trimming took 6 bases from V and 3 from J, leaving 14 bases between them. From germline, CDR1 is LGHNT and CDR2 FRNRAP. CDR3 length: 14 residues. The CDR3 reads CASGATPTDTEAFF. The CDR3 coding sequence is TGTGCTAGTGGAGCGACGCCCACGGACACTGAAGCTTTCTTT.

The rearrangement uses TRBV30 and TRBJ2-2; 8 nucleotides agree with TRBD2. The length of the CDR3 is 14 residues. Losses at the gene ends were 4 bases for V and 2 bases for J; bases not matched to a gene: 3. The germline V gene encodes CDR1 GTSNPN and CDR2 SVGIG (reference sequence). In DNA, the CDR3 is TGTGCCTGGAAAGCGGGGGCCAACACCGGGGAGCTGTTTTTT. It translates to CAWKAGANTGELFF.

The table lists this clone with a count of one. The genes are TRBV27 and TRBJ2-1; 16 bases match TRBD2. Per the germline V gene, CDR1 is MNHEY and CDR2 is SMNVEV (reference sequence). This CDR3 spans 16 amino acids. The junction had 5 bases not matched to a gene; V was cut back by 4 bases and J by 8 bases. This chain's CDR3 is CASSSGLAGGRYEQFF. Written as DNA, the CDR3 is TGTGCCAGCAGTTCGGGACTAGCGGGGGGGCGATATGAGCAGTTCTTC.

The V and J genes are TRBV12-5 and TRBJ2-3; 11 nucleotides align to TRBD2. The CDR3 sequence is 18 residues long. The germline V gene encodes CDR1 LGHNT and CDR2 FRNRAP. V lost 2 bases to trimming and J lost 3 bases; unmatched junction nucleotides: 10. The CDR3 bases are TGTGCTAGTGGTTTGTTCCTAACCCGACTAGCGGGAACAGATACGCAGTATTTT. Translating it yields CASGLFLTRLAGTDTQYF.

The chain couples TRBV18 to TRBJ1-3; D unresolved. V lost 5 bases and J lost 0, with 14 bases in between. Germline V gives CDR1 KGHSH, CDR2 LQKENI. The CDR3 loop spans 16 amino acids. The DNA of the CDR3 is TGTGCCAGCTCATCTACAGTGAAGTACTCTGGAAACACCATATATTTT. As protein: CASSSTVKYSGNTIYF.

This rearrangement joins TRBV5-1 to TRBJ2-7; perhaps D is TRBD1 or TRBD2 (5 bases each). This CDR3 comprises 14 residues. Germline V gene lookup returns CDR1 SGHRS and CDR2 YFSETQ. The V end was cut by 2 bases, the J end by 4 bases, with 13 bases between. CDR3 sequence: CASSFTGTQYEQYF. The CDR3 DNA is TGCGCCAGCAGCTTCACCGGGACGCAGTACGAGCAGTACTTC.

The chain joins TRBV5-4 to TRBJ2-7; weak D call: TRBD1 (5 bases). V was clipped by 4 bases and J by 7 bases, with 21 bases between them. CDR1 is SGHNT and CDR2 is YYREEE in the germline V gene (reference sequence). CDR3 length equals 15 residues. CDR3 region: CASSAGSSGQLEQYF. CDR3 DNA: TGTGCCAGCAGCGCCGGTTCGTCAGGGCAGCTAGAGCAGTACTTC. The full variable domain, rest sourced from reference TRBV5-4 and TRBJ2-7, is ETGVTQSPTHLIKTRGQQVTLRCSSQSGHNTVSWYQQALGQGPQFIFQYYREEENGRGNFPPRFSGLQFPNYSSELNVNALELDDSALYLCASSAGSSGQLEQYFGPGTRLTVT.

The V and J genes are TRBV20-1 and TRBJ2-5; D remains unclear. Between the trimmed V and J ends, which lost 1 base and 5 bases, there was a span of 2 bases. This CDR3 is 10 amino acids long. Germline V gene lookup returns CDR1 DFQATT and CDR2 SNEGSKA (reference sequence). CDR3 loop: CSARVETQYF. The CDR3 coding sequence is TGCAGTGCTAGAGTTGAGACCCAGTACTTC.

CDR3 residues: CASSDPPAGGTEAFF. The CDR3 coding sequence is TGTGCCAGCAGTGATCCCCCCGCAGGGGGCACTGAAGCTTTCTTT. The chain is built from TRBV2 and TRBJ1-1, with 7 bases lining up with TRBD1. The V and J ends lost 3 bases and 4 bases, in that order; junction bases with no gene match: 8. CDR1 and CDR2 (germline): SNHLY, FYNNEI. The CDR3 runs 15 residues.

For the CDR3, the DNA is TGTGCCAGCAGTTACAATCCGGGGGCAAAGGGGAACACTGAAGCTTTCTTT. Protein sequence: CASSYNPGAKGNTEAFF. The chain employs TRBV6-2 or TRBV6-3 and TRBJ1-1, with a tentative D call TRBD1 (6 bases). The germline V gene has CDR1 MNHEY and CDR2 SVGEGT. The V end was cut by 2 bases, the J end by 1 base, with 17 bases between. This CDR3 contains 17 residues.

The V call is TRBV3-1 (or the pseudogene TRBV3-2), the J call TRBJ2-3, with D perhaps matching TRBD1 (5 bases). The germline V and J ends were trimmed by 1 base and 4 bases, with 6 bases remaining between them. Germline V CDR1 and CDR2: LGHDT, YNNKEL (reference sequence). The CDR3 loop spans 13 amino acids. CDR3 DNA sequence: TGTGCCAGCAGCCAAGTCAGGGCAGATACGCAGTATTTT. It codes for CASSQVRADTQYF.

The chain has TRBV30 and TRBJ1-1; the D is unclear. The CDR3 has 11 amino acids. Deletions cut 2 bases from V and 5 bases from J, with 6 bases between. Germline assignment: CDR1 GTSNPN and CDR2 SVGIG (reference sequence). In DNA, the CDR3 is TGTGCCTGGAGTCCGGGGACTGAAGCTTTCTTT. Translated, it gives CAWSPGTEAFF.

This sequence joins TRBV4-1 and TRBJ1-5, with D possibly being TRBD1 (5 bases). V lost 3 bases and J lost 11, with 20 bases in between. The CDR3 covers 15 residues. Germline V CDR1 and CDR2: MGHRA, YSYEKL. CDR3 sequence: CASSQVLGTSLSQHF. The CDR3 DNA sequence: TGCGCCAGCAGCCAGGTATTGGGGACCTCCTTGTCCCAGCATTTT.

The chain uses TRBV6-6 and TRBJ2-2; D not resolved. V was shortened by 6 bases and J by 8 bases, with 16 bases between the two germline ends. Per the germline V gene, CDR1 is MNHNY and CDR2 is SVGAGI (reference sequence). This CDR3 has 14 amino acids. As DNA, the CDR3 is TGTGCCAGCAGCCGGCCATTCTCCGGGGGGGAGCTGTTTTTT. This codes for CASSRPFSGGELFF.

The V call is TRBV5-1, the J call TRBJ2-3; 10 bases fit TRBD2. The germline V gene has CDR1 SGHRS and CDR2 YFSETQ. The V and J ends lost 3 bases and 2 bases, in that order; junction bases with no gene match: 9. The CDR3 extends over 17 amino acids. CDR3 nucleotide sequence: TGCGCCAGCAGCTCACGCCGCACTAGCGGGGACACAGATACGCAGTATTTT. Protein product: CASSSRRTSGDTDTQYF.

This clone showed up just a few times. This chain joins TRBV30 and TRBJ1-1; a possible D gene is TRBD1 (5 bases). Germline values: CDR1 GTSNPN, CDR2 SVGIG (reference sequence). The CDR3 is 15 amino acids. V lost 0 bases, J lost 5 bases, and 16 bases lay in between. CDR3 sequence: CAWSVPGVRGTEAFF. DNA of the CDR3: TGTGCCTGGAGTGTACCGGGGGTTCGGGGGACTGAAGCTTTCTTT.

This clone was seen once. CDR3 sequence (DNA): TGTGCCAGCTCACTGGACGTTCGAGAGACCCAGTACTTC. Protein: CASSLDVRETQYF. This chain connects TRBV18 to TRBJ2-5; D is ambiguous. Trimming removed 4 bases from V and 4 bases from J, with 10 bases in between. This CDR3 comprises 13 residues. CDR1 KGHSH and CDR2 LQKENI come from the germline V gene.

This clone was seen only a few times. The chain joins TRBV15 to TRBJ2-7; 9 bases line up with TRBD2. The CDR3 is made up of 14 amino acids. V lost 2 bases and J lost 5; bases outside the gene matches: 4. In germline, CDR1 is LNHNV, CDR2 YYDKDF (reference sequence). The CDR3 nucleotides read TGTGCCACCAGCAGACTAGCGGGGCACAACGAGCAGTACTTC. Protein sequence: CATSRLAGHNEQYF. Using reference TRBV15 and TRBJ2-7 for the parts outside the CDR3, the full variable domain is DAMVIQNPRYQVTQFGKPVTLSCSQTLNHNVMYWYQQKSSQAPKLLFHYYDKDFNNEADTPDNFQSRRPNTSFCFLDIRSPGLGDTAMYLCATSRLAGHNEQYFGPGTRLTVT.

This chain links TRBV14 with TRBJ1-4; D unclear. This CDR3 is 14 amino acids long. V was cut by 4 bases and J by 3 bases, with 9 bases left in between. Germline V gene data show CDR1 as SGHDN and CDR2 as FVKESK. The CDR3 reads CASSPSGANEKLFF. CDR3 coding DNA: TGTGCCAGCAGCCCGTCGGGTGCTAATGAAAAACTGTTTTTT.

The chain is built from TRBV7-9 and TRBJ1-1, with 10 bases fitting TRBD1. The V and J ends lost 5 bases and 4 bases, in that order; junction bases with no gene match: 7. CDR1 is SEHNR and CDR2 is FQNEAQ in the germline V gene (reference sequence). CDR3 length: 15 residues. This chain's CDR3 is CASSPTGGAGTEAFF. Here the CDR3 DNA reads TGTGCCAGCAGCCCGACAGGGGGCGCGGGCACTGAAGCTTTCTTT.

The CDR3 loop reads CASSDRGLRDVKNIQYF. CDR3 coding DNA: TGTGCCAGCAGCGACAGGGGGCTTAGGGATGTCAAAAACATTCAGTACTTC. The chain couples TRBV28 to TRBJ2-4, with 10 bases aligning to TRBD1. Germline assignment: CDR1 MDHEN and CDR2 SYDVKM. The junction had 11 bases not matched to a gene; V was cut back by 6 bases and J by 3 bases. The CDR3 is 17 residues long.

The rearrangement joins TRBV24-1 to TRBJ2-7; weak D call: TRBD2 (7 bases). Looked up from germline, CDR1 is KGHDR and CDR2 is SFDVKD. The CDR3 loop spans 12 amino acids. Trimming took off 7 bases at V and 7 bases at J, with 13 bases between the two ends. Here the CDR3 reads CATRWGGREQYF. DNA for the CDR3: TGTGCCACCAGGTGGGGGGGCAGGGAGCAGTACTTC.

As concerns this clone: One end of the junction does not line up with germline, which may come from a read error. The V call is TRBV7-3, the J call TRBJ2-3, with TRBD2 matching 8 bases. Germline-derived CDR1 and CDR2 are SGHTA and FQGTGA. The CDR3 spans 15 residues. CDR3 protein: CASSLTGLEGDTQYF. DNA for the CDR3: TGTGCCAGCAGCCTAACGGGACTAGAAGGAGATACGCAGTATTTT. The full variable domain, its missing parts supplied by reference TRBV7-3 and TRBJ2-3, is GAGVSQTPSNKVTEKGKYVELRCDPISGHTALYWYRQSLGQGPEFLIYFQGTGAADDSGLPNDRFFAVRPEGSVSTLKIQRTERGDSAVYLCASSLTGLEGDTQYFGPGTRLTVL.

The chain joins TRBV6-6 to TRBJ1-3; no clear D. CDR3 size: 14 residues. Trimming cost V 6 bases and J 4 bases, with 13 bases left between them. Germline V gives CDR1 MNHNY, CDR2 SVGAGI (reference sequence). The DNA for the CDR3 is TGTGCCAGCAGCTTGGGCCCCATAGGAAACACCATATATTTT. Protein product: CASSLGPIGNTIYF.

CDR3 nucleotide sequence: TGTGCCAGCAGCTTAATGTTGGGACACCACTCTGGGGCCAACGTCCTGACTTTC. It yields the protein CASSLMLGHHSGANVLTF. The chain couples TRBV7-9 to TRBJ2-6, with a weak D call TRBD1 (6 bases). CDR3 length equals 18 residues. Germline values: CDR1 SEHNR, CDR2 FQNEAQ (reference sequence). Trimming stripped 2 bases from V and 0 bases from J, with 14 bases between.